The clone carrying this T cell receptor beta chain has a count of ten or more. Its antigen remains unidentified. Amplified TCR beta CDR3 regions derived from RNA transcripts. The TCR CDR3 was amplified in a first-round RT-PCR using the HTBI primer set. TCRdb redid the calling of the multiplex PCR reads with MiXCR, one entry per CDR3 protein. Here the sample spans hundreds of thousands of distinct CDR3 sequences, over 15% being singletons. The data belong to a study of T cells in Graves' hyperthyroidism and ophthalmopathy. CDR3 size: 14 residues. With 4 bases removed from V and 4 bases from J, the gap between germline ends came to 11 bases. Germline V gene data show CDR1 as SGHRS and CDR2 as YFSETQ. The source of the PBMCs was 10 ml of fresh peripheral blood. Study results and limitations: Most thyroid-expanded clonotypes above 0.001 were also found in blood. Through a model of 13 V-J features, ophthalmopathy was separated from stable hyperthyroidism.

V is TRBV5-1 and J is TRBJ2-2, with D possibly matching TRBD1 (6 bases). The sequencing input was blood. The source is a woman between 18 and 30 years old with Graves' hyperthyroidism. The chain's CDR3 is CASSPTGVTGELFF. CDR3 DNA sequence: TGCGCCAGCAGCCCGACAGGTGTCACCGGGGAGCTGTTTTTT.